Listed here is a single TCR beta chain. This entry belongs to a study of blood T cell repertoires in COVID-19. Study-level information: Sites across the United States, Italy and Spain contributed samples from acute and convalescent COVID-19.

Authors' data handling: Researchers report that nucleated cell counts were estimated from reference gene primer amplification. Libraries were prepared by immunoSEQ multiplex PCR; TCRdb keeps only in-frame clonotypes and omits some of them. That table gives V, J and clone size, and the DNA gave D and trimming. The sample includes roughly 68,000 clones, about 81% of them seen just once. The sequence was obtained from a human donor in a cohort sampled during active COVID-19. What was sequenced was peripheral blood.

The CDR3 DNA reads as TGCGCCAGCAGCCAGACCCTGGGACAGTATTCCTACGAGCAGTACTTC. Its protein product is CASSQTLGQYSYEQYF. The J gene is TRBJ2-7, the V gene TRBV4-1; 7 bases fit TRBD1. The CDR3 extends over 16 amino acids. Germline assignment: CDR1 MGHRA and CDR2 YSYEKL. V was clipped by 3 bases and J by 1 base; unmatched bases: 9.